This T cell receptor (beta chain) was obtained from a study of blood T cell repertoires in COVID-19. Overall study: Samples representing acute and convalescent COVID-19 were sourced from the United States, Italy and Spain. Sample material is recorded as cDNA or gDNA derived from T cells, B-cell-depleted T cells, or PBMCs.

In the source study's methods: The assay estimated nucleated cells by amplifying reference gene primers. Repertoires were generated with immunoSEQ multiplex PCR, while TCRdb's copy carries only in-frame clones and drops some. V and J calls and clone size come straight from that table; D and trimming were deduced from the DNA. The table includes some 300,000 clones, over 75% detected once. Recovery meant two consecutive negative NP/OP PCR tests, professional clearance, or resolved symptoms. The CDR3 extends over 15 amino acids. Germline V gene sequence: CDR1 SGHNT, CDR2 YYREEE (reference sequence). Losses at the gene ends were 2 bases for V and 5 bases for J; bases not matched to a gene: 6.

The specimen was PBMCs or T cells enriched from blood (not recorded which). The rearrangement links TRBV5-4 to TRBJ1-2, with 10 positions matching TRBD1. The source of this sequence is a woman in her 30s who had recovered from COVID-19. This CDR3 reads CASSFPGQGTYGYTF. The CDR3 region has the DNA TGTGCCAGCAGCTTCCCGGGACAGGGGACGTATGGCTACACCTTC.